This T cell receptor (beta chain) was observed in a study of T cell clones after liver transplantation. Study at large: TCRbeta sequencing after a pre-transplant mixed lymphocyte reaction identified graft-donor-reactive clones, later tracked in post-transplant blood. Timepoints were pre-transplant, pre-withdrawal, and after withdrawal was completed or failed.

J lost 1 base, V lost 4 bases, and 7 bases had no gene match. The CDR3 loop spans 15 amino acids. Per germline, CDR1 SGHRS and CDR2 YFSETQ. Data came from immunoSEQ multiplex PCR; TCRdb stores just in-frame clones and leaves some out. Among around 18,000 clones, 80% to 90% were seen once, and the ten largest hold roughly 13%. Turning to this clone: Antigen unknown.

Broader study findings: Circulating graft-donor-reactive CD4 TCRbeta sequences fell significantly post-transplant in most of the 8 subjects.

This TCR was recovered from a human patient who received a liver transplant. Some T cells may possibly be graft donor cells. The chain has TRBV5-1 and TRBJ2-7, with 8 bases lining up with TRBD1. Specimen: CD8+ T cells from blood, collected about 46 months after liver transplant. CDR3 sequence (DNA): TGCGCCAGCAGCCCGACAGGGGTCCATTCCTACGAGCAGTACTTC. It encodes CASSPTGVHSYEQYF.